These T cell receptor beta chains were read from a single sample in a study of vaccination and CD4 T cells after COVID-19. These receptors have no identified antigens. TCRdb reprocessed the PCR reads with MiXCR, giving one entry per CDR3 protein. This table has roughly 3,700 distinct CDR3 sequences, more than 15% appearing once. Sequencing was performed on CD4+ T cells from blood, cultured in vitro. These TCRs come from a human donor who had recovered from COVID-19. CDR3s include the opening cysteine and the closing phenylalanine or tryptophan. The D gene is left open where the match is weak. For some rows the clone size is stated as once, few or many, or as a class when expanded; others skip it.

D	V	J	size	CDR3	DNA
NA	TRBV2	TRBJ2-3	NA	CASSEFSDTQYF	TGTGCCAGCAGCGAATTTTCAGATACGCAGTATTTT
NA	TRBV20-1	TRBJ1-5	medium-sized	CSASESSFSNQPQHF	TGCAGTGCTTCAGAATCGTCCTTTAGCAATCAGCCCCAGCATTTT
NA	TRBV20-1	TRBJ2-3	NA	CSATTPHTDTQYF	TGCAGTGCCACCACCCCCCACACAGATACGCAGTATTTT
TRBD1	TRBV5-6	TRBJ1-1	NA	CASSLAGQGGAFF	TGTGCCAGCAGCTTGGCCGGACAGGGTGGGGCTTTCTTT
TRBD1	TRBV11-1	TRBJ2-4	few	CASSPRDSLTKNIQYF	TGTGCCAGCAGCCCCCGGGACAGTCTAACCAAAAACATTCAGTACTTC
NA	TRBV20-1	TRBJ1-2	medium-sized	CSARGQGGDGYTF	TGCAGTGCTAGAGGCCAGGGCGGCGATGGCTACACCTTC
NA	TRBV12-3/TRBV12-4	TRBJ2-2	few	CASSLLITGELFF	TGTGCCAGCAGTTTACTCATTACCGGGGAGCTGTTTTTT
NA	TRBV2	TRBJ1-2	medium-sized	CASKITQGYTF	TGTGCCAGCAAGATAACGCAGGGCTACACCTTC
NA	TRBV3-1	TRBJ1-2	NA	CASSQSRGRVGGYTF	TGTGCCAGCAGCCAATCCCGTGGCAGGGTGGGTGGCTACACCTTC
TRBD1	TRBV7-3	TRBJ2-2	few	CASSFPGTGKEELFF	TGTGCCAGCAGCTTCCCCGGGACAGGGAAAGAGGAGCTGTTTTTT
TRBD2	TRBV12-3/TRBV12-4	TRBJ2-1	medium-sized	CASSSSGGGEQFF	TGTGCCAGCAGCTCTAGCGGGGGCGGTGAGCAGTTCTTC
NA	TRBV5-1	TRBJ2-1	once	CASSLGGSGGNEQFF	TGCGCCAGCAGCTTGGGGGGCTCCGGTGGGAATGAGCAGTTCTTC
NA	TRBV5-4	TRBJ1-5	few	CASSSPGKAQHF	TGTGCCAGCAGCTCCCCGGGGAAGGCCCAGCATTTT
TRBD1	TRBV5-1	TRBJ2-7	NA	CASTPGGFTYEQYF	TGCGCCAGCACACCAGGGGGTTTTACCTACGAGCAGTACTTC
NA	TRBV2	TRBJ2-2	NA	CASNLASGELFF	TGTGCCAGCAATCTTGCGTCCGGGGAGCTGTTTTTT
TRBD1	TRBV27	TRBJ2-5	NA	CASTGPSGTGETQYF	TGTGCCAGCACCGGACCCTCCGGGACAGGGGAGACCCAGTACTTC
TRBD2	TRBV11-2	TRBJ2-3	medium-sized	CASSLDSGTSGGVTDTQYF	TGTGCCAGCAGCTTAGACAGCGGGACTAGCGGGGGGGTCACAGATACGCAGTATTTT
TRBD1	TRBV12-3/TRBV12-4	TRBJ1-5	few	CASSRTGAQPYSNQPQHF	TGTGCCAGCAGTCGGACAGGGGCGCAGCCCTATAGCAATCAGCCCCAGCATTTT
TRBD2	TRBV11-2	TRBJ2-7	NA	CASSHPPRASGLIGEQYF	TGTGCCAGCAGCCACCCTCCGAGGGCTAGCGGCCTTATAGGCGAGCAGTACTTC
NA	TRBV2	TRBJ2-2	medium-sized	CASSEREIGELFF	TGTGCCAGCAGCGAACGGGAAATCGGGGAGCTGTTTTTT
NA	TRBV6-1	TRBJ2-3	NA	CATEDLFTDTQYF	TGTGCCACCGAGGACCTTTTCACAGATACGCAGTATTTT
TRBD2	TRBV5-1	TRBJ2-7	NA	CASSTPNGGVSYEQYF	TGCGCCAGCAGCACCCCCAATGGGGGGGTCTCCTACGAGCAGTACTTC
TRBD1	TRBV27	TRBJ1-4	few	CASRERGQGLQLTNEKLFF	TGTGCCAGCCGAGAAAGGGGACAGGGTTTGCAACTAACGAATGAAAAACTGTTTTTT
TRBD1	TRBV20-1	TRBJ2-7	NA	CSAITGTGFAYEQYF	TGCAGTGCCATCACCGGGACAGGGTTTGCCTACGAGCAGTACTTC
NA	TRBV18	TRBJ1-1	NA	CASSPPLISKNTEAFF	TGTGCCAGCTCACCACCTTTAATTAGTAAGAACACTGAAGCTTTCTTT
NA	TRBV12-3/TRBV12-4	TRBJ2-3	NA	CASSTGPIGEQYF	TGTGCCAGCAGTACTGGACCCATAGGGGAGCAGTATTTT
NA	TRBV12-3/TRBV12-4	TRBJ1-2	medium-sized	CASSRLLSGYGYTF	TGTGCCAGCAGTAGGCTTTTGTCAGGTTATGGCTACACCTTC
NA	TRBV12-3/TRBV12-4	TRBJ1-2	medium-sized	CASSFGGSVYGYTF	TGTGCCAGCAGTTTCGGGGGGAGTGTCTATGGCTACACCTTC
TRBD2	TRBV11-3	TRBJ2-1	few	CASSLEAGRVSEQFF	TGTGCCAGCAGCTTAGAGGCAGGGAGGGTCAGTGAGCAGTTCTTC
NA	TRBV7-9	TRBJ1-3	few	CASSLRRGGFSGNTIYF	TGTGCCAGCAGCTTAAGGAGAGGGGGGTTCTCTGGAAACACCATATATTTT
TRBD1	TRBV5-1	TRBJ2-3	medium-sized	CASSLGDRGSDTQYF	TGCGCCAGCAGCTTAGGGGACAGGGGGTCCGATACGCAGTATTTT